The 23 T cell receptor beta chains listed next were all sequenced from one sample in a study of T cell responses to AZD1222 COVID-19 vaccine. Profiling relied on immunoSEQ multiplex PCR, and the TCRdb table lists in-frame clones only, not all of them. The sample holds 95,000 to 150,000 clones, around 90% seen once. The sample in question was peripheral blood, obtained on day 0 of AZD1222 vaccination. Receptor source: an adult in good health.

The V call is TRBV3-1 (or the pseudogene TRBV3-2), the J call TRBJ1-2, with D hard to call. Per germline, CDR1 LGHDT and CDR2 YNNKEL (reference sequence). The CDR3 has 12 amino acids. Between the trimmed V and J ends, which lost 1 base and 6 bases, there was a span of 6 bases. CDR3 coding DNA: TGTGCCAGCAGCCAAGGGCCGAATGGCTACACCTTC. The encoded protein is CASSQGPNGYTF.

DNA of the CDR3: TGTGCCAGCAGCCTCTACTATGGACAGGGCAAGGCCAAGCAGTACTTC. Its protein product is CASSLYYGQGKAKQYF. The V and J genes are TRBV5-8 and TRBJ2-7; 8 bases are a match to TRBD1. CDR3 length equals 16 residues. Losses at the gene ends were 4 bases for V and 8 bases for J; bases not matched to a gene: 17. From germline, CDR1 is SGHTS and CDR2 YDEGEE.

J is TRBJ2-2 and V is TRBV24-1; no firm D call. V was cut by 0 bases and J by 3 bases, with 7 bases left in between. The CDR3 loop spans 15 amino acids. The germline V gene encodes CDR1 KGHDR and CDR2 SFDVKD. CDR3 sequence reads: CATSDLEGHTGELFF. In nucleotides, the CDR3 is TGTGCCACCAGTGATTTGGAAGGTCACACCGGGGAGCTGTTTTTT.

J is TRBJ1-1 and V is TRBV18, with D unclear. Germline-derived CDR1 and CDR2 are KGHSH and LQKENI. With 0 bases removed from V and 3 bases from J, the gap between germline ends came to 8 bases. The CDR3 runs to 14 residues. The chain's CDR3 is CASSPPSQYTEAFF. The CDR3 nucleotides are TGTGCCAGCTCACCACCCTCCCAGTACACTGAAGCTTTCTTT.

The chain has TRBV4-1 and TRBJ1-4; 9 nucleotides line up with TRBD1. The germline CDR1 and CDR2 sequences are MGHRA and YSYEKL. The V segment lost 2 bases and the J segment 11 bases; nucleotides outside the gene matches: 6. This CDR3 is built from 14 residues. This chain's CDR3 is CASSQPGQGGKLFF. CDR3 sequence (DNA): TGCGCCAGCAGCCAACCGGGACAGGGAGGGAAACTGTTTTTT.

The J gene is TRBJ1-3, the V gene TRBV7-2; D gene uncertain. The CDR3 contains 15 residues. The V gene lost 1 base and the J gene lost 0 bases, with 7 bases spanning the gap. Per germline, CDR1 SGHTA and CDR2 FQGNSA. The CDR3 spells CASSLDRLSGNTIYF. The DNA of the CDR3 is TGTGCCAGCAGCTTAGATCGTCTCTCTGGAAACACCATATATTTT.

This chain joins TRBV19 and TRBJ2-1; TRBD2 matches 7 bases. After removal of 1 base from V and 7 bases from J, the junction contained 10 bases not matched to a gene. Germline V gene sequence: CDR1 LNHDA, CDR2 SQIVND (reference sequence). The CDR3 sequence is 16 residues long. The CDR3, as DNA: TGTGCCAGTAGTATAGGGGAGGCTAGCGGAGCGAATGAGCAGTTCTTC. Translation gives CASSIGEASGANEQFF.

V is TRBV5-4 and J is TRBJ1-5; D is unresolved. Germline CDR1 reads SGHNT; CDR2 reads YYREEE (reference sequence). V was trimmed by 1 base and J by 5 bases, leaving 4 bases between them. The CDR3 is made up of 12 amino acids. The CDR3 DNA reads TGTGCCAGCAGCTTGAAAGATCAGCCCCAGCATTTT. It yields the protein CASSLKDQPQHF.

The chain couples TRBV12-5 to TRBJ2-5, with 7 positions matching TRBD2. Germline CDR1 LGHNT, CDR2 FRNRAP. The CDR3 covers 15 residues. The V and J ends lost 5 bases and 1 base, in that order; junction bases with no gene match: 7. This CDR3 is CASGPGRGSQETQYF. CDR3 nucleotides: TGTGCTAGTGGTCCTGGGAGGGGTTCCCAAGAGACCCAGTACTTC.

The chain combines TRBV27 with TRBJ2-2; D may be TRBD2 (5 bases). Trimming cost V 5 bases and J 5 bases, with 21 bases left between them. The length of the CDR3 is 17 residues. From germline, CDR1 is MNHEY and CDR2 SMNVEV (reference sequence). The CDR3 here is CASSPPSSLPRTGELFF. As DNA, the CDR3 is TGTGCCAGCAGTCCCCCCTCTAGCCTCCCGAGGACCGGGGAGCTGTTTTTT.

This clone was recorded only once. This chain links TRBV19 with TRBJ2-7; tentative D call: TRBD2 (6 bases). Trimming removed 5 bases at V and 2 bases at J, with 16 bases between. Germline loops: CDR1 LNHDA, CDR2 SQIVND (reference sequence). The CDR3 runs to 15 residues. The CDR3 loop reads CASSQNYGSTYEQYF. In DNA, the CDR3 is TGTGCCAGTAGTCAAAATTACGGGAGCACCTACGAGCAGTACTTC.

This clone appeared once. V usage is TRBV4-1 and J usage is TRBJ2-4; D may be TRBD1 (6 bases). CDR3 length: 14 residues. V was shortened by 5 bases and J by 3 bases, with 11 bases between the two germline ends. Germline V gives CDR1 MGHRA, CDR2 YSYEKL. Here the CDR3 DNA reads TGCGCCAGCAGCTCTTACAGGGACAAAAACATTCAGTACTTC. Protein sequence: CASSSYRDKNIQYF.

This rearrangement joins TRBV19 to TRBJ2-7; tentatively, D is TRBD1 (5 bases). The V end lost 3 bases, the J end lost 2 bases, and 14 bases lay between the germline ends. This CDR3 is built from 15 residues. The germline V gene encodes CDR1 LNHDA and CDR2 SQIVND (reference sequence). The CDR3: CASSMSQGYAYEQYF. The DNA for the CDR3 is TGTGCCAGTAGTATGTCCCAGGGCTACGCCTACGAGCAGTACTTC. The complete variable domain, with remaining parts taken from reference TRBV19 and TRBJ2-7, reads DGGITQSPKYLFRKEGQNVTLSCEQNLNHDAMYWYRQDPGQGLRLIYYSQIVNDFQKGDIAEGYSVSREKKESFPLTVTSAQKNPTAFYLCASSMSQGYAYEQYFGPGTRLTVT.

The CDR3 region has the DNA TGTGCCAGCGGAGAGGTAGAGCTAGCCAAAAACATTCAGTACTTC. Protein product: CASGEVELAKNIQYF. The chain employs TRBV2 and TRBJ2-4; D call uncertain. The CDR3 has 15 residues. Per germline, CDR1 SNHLY and CDR2 FYNNEI. The V gene lost 8 bases and the J gene lost 0 bases, with 14 bases spanning the gap.

This clone was recorded a few times. The chain recombines TRBV6-5 with TRBJ1-2; 7 nucleotides agree with TRBD1. This CDR3 is built from 15 residues. The V segment lost 4 bases and the J segment 0 bases; nucleotides outside the gene matches: 5. Germline values: CDR1 MNHEY, CDR2 SVGAGI. The CDR3 reads CASSLGTATNYGYTF. CDR3 nucleotides: TGTGCCAGCAGTTTGGGGACAGCCACTAACTATGGCTACACCTTC.

V and J are TRBV11-3 and TRBJ1-4; 7 nucleotides match TRBD1. The CDR3 runs to 14 residues. Germline trimming cut 3 bases from V and 15 bases from J; bases unmatched to any gene: 13. The germline CDR1 and CDR2 sequences are SGHNT and YENEEA. CDR3 region: CASSFQGQIEKVFF. The CDR3 bases are TGTGCCAGCAGCTTTCAGGGACAGATTGAAAAGGTGTTTTTT.

The chain joins TRBV9 to TRBJ2-3, with D perhaps TRBD1 or TRBD2 (6 bases each). This CDR3 spans 15 amino acids. V was clipped by 0 bases and J by 5 bases, with 13 bases between them. The V gene's germline CDR1 is SGDLS and CDR2 YYNGEE. CDR3 sequence reads: CASSVDGGQGDTQYF. CDR3 sequence (DNA): TGTGCCAGCAGCGTAGATGGGGGGCAGGGAGATACGCAGTATTTT.

The chain is built from TRBV9 and TRBJ2-1; 11 bases match TRBD2. CDR1 is SGDLS, CDR2 YYNGEE, per germline. Trimming removed 0 bases from V and 6 bases from J; junction bases left unmatched: 11. CDR3 length: 18 residues. CDR3 in amino acids: CASSVEKTSGSFGNEQFF. DNA of the CDR3: TGTGCCAGCAGCGTAGAGAAAACTAGCGGGAGTTTTGGCAATGAGCAGTTCTTC.

The V call is TRBV4-1, the J call TRBJ1-5, with D maybe TRBD1 (5 bases). CDR1 and CDR2 (germline): MGHRA, YSYEKL. The CDR3 is made up of 15 amino acids. V lost 3 bases to trimming and J lost 4 bases, with 13 bases between them. The CDR3 protein is CASSQEVQGNQPQHF. The CDR3 DNA reads TGCGCCAGCAGCCAGGAGGTGCAGGGAAATCAGCCCCAGCATTTT.

The genes are TRBV4-3 and TRBJ2-1; no reliable D call. V lost 0 bases and J 0 bases, leaving 9 bases between the germline ends. Germline V CDR1 and CDR2: LGHNA, YSLEER. The CDR3 is 16 residues long. The CDR3 region has the DNA TGCGCCAGCAGCCAAGATCCGACGAGCTCCTACAATGAGCAGTTCTTC. Residues: CASSQDPTSSYNEQFF.

The CDR3 loop reads CASSQDRASDRTSYNEQFF. CDR3 DNA: TGCGCCAGCAGCCAAGATAGGGCTAGCGATAGAACCTCCTACAATGAGCAGTTCTTC. This chain links TRBV4-1 with TRBJ2-1; tentative D call: TRBD2 (6 bases). The CDR3 sequence is 19 residues long. Deletions cut 0 bases from V and 0 bases from J, with 18 bases between. Germline V gene data show CDR1 as MGHRA and CDR2 as YSYEKL.

This chain links TRBV6-5 with TRBJ1-5; a possible D gene is TRBD1 (5 bases). V was cut by 8 bases and J by 6 bases, with 14 bases left in between. CDR3 length: 13 amino acids. CDR1 and CDR2 (germline): MNHEY, SVGAGI. In DNA form, the CDR3 reads TGTGCCAGCGGGGCCGGGACGTTTCAGCCCCAGCATTTT. Amino acid sequence: CASGAGTFQPQHF.

The chain has TRBV2 and TRBJ2-7; D could derive from TRBD1 or TRBD2 (5 bases each). The V gene's germline CDR1 is SNHLY and CDR2 FYNNEI. This CDR3 comprises 12 residues. Trimming took off 10 bases at V and 2 bases at J, with 12 bases between the two ends. CDR3 nucleotide sequence: TGTGCCACCCTCCGGGACGCCTACGAGCAGTACTTC. As protein: CATLRDAYEQYF.